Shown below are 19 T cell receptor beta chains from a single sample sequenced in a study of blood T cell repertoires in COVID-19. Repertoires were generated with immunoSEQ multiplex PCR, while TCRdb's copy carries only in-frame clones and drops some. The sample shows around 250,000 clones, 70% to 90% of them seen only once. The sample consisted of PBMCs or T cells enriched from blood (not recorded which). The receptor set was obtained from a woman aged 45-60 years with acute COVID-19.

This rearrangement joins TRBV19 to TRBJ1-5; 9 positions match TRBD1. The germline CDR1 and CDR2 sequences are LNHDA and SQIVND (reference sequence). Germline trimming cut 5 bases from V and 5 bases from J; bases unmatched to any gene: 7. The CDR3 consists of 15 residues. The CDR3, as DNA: TGTGCCAGTAGTTCCGGACAGGGGTTCGATCAGCCCCAGCATTTT. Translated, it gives CASSSGQGFDQPQHF.

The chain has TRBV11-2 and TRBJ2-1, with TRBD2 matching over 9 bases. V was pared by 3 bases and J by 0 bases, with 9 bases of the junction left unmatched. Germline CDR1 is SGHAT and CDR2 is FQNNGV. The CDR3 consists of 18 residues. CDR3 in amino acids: CASSFPSGGFSSYNEQFF. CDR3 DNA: TGTGCCAGCAGCTTCCCCAGCGGGGGGTTTAGCTCCTACAATGAGCAGTTCTTC.

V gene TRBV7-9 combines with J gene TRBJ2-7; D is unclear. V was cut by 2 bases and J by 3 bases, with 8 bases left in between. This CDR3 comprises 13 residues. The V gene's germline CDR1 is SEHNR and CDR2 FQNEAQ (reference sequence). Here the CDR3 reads CASSLTVHYEQYF. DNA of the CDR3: TGTGCCAGCAGCTTAACAGTCCACTACGAGCAGTACTTC.

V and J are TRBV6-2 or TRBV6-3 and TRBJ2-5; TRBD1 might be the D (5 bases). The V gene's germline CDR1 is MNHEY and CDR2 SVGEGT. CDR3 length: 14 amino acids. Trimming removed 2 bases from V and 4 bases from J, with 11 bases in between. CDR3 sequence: CASSYPGRAETQYF. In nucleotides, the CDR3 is TGTGCCAGCAGTTACCCTGGCAGGGCAGAGACCCAGTACTTC.

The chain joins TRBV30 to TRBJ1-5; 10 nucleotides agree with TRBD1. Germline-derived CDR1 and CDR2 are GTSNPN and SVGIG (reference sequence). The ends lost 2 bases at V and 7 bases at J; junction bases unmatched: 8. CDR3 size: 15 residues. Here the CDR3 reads CAWSTGTGESQPQHF. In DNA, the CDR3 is TGTGCCTGGAGTACCGGGACAGGGGAATCACAGCCCCAGCATTTT. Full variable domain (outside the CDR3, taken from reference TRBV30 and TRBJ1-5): SQTIHQWPATLVQPVGSPLSLECTVEGTSNPNLYWYRQAAGRGLQLLFYSVGIGQISSEVPQNLSASRPQDRQFILSSKKLLLSDSGFYLCAWSTGTGESQPQHFGDGTRLSIL.

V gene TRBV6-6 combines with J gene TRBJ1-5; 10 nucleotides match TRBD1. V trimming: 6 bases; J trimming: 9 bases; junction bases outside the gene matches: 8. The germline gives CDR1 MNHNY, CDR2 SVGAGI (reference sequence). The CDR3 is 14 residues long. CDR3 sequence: CASRVTGGERPQHF. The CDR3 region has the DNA TGTGCCAGCAGGGTGACAGGGGGCGAAAGGCCCCAGCATTTT.

The CDR3 sequence: CASSRTGSGANVLTF. The CDR3 DNA follows: TGTGCCAGCAGCCGGACAGGGTCCGGGGCCAACGTCCTGACTTTC. The chain uses TRBV3-1 (or the pseudogene TRBV3-2) and TRBJ2-6, with 8 bases that match TRBD1. The junction had 3 bases not matched to a gene; V was cut back by 4 bases and J by 4 bases. Germline loops: CDR1 LGHDT, CDR2 YNNKEL (reference sequence). The CDR3 covers 15 residues.

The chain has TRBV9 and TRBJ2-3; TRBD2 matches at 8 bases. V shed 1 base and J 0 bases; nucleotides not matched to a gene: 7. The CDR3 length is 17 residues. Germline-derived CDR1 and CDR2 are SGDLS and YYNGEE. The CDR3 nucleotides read TGTGCCAGCAGCGTATCAGTAGGCGGGGGGAGCACAGATACGCAGTATTTT. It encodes CASSVSVGGGSTDTQYF.

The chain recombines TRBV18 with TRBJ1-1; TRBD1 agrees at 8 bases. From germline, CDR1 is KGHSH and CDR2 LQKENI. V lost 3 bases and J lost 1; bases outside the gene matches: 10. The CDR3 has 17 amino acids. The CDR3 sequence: CASSPLEGQGTNTEAFF. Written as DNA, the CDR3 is TGTGCCAGCTCACCGCTTGAAGGACAGGGTACGAACACTGAAGCTTTCTTT. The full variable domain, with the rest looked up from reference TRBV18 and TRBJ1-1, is NAGVMQNPRHLVRRRGQEARLRCSPMKGHSHVYWYRQLPEEGLKFMVYLQKENIIDESGMPKERFSAEFPKEGPSILRIQQVVRGDSAAYFCASSPLEGQGTNTEAFFGQGTRLTVV.

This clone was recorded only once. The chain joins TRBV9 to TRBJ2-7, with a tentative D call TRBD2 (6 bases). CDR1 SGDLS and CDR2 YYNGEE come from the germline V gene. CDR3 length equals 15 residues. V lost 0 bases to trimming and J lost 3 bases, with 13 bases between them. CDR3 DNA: TGTGCCAGCAGCGTAGGGTCGGGGGTACTCTACGAGCAGTACTTC. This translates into CASSVGSGVLYEQYF.

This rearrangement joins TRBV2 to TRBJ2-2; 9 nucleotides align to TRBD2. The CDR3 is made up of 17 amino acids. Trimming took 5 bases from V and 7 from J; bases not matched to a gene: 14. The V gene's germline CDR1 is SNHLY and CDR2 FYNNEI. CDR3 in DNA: TGTGCCAGCAGTCCCCTGCCGAGCGGGGGGTTTGTCGGGGAGCTGTTTTTT. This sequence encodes CASSPLPSGGFVGELFF.

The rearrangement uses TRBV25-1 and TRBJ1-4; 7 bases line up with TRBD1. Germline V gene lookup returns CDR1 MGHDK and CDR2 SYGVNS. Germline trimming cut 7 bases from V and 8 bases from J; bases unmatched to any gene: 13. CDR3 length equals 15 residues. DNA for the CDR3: TGTGCCAGCACCTCCAGCAGGGGGGCAGGGGAAAAACTGTTTTTT. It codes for CASTSSRGAGEKLFF.

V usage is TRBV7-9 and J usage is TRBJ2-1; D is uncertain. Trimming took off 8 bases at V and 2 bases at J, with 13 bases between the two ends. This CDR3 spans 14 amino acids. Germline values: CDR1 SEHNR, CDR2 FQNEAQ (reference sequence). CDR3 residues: CASESNPTYNEQFF. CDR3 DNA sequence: TGTGCCAGCGAATCTAACCCAACCTACAATGAGCAGTTCTTC. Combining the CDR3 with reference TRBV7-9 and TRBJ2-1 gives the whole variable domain DTGVSQNPRHKITKRGQNVTFRCDPISEHNRLYWYRQTLGQGPEFLTYFQNEAQLEKSRLLSDRFSAERPKGSFSTLEIQRTEQGDSAMYLCASESNPTYNEQFFGPGTRLTVL.

As DNA, the CDR3 is TGTGCCAGCAGCTCGGCGCGGGGCGGGTTCTCCTACGAGCAGTACTTC. The encoded protein is CASSSARGGFSYEQYF. The rearrangement joins TRBV11-2 to TRBJ2-7, with a weak D call TRBD2 (6 bases). The V end lost 4 bases, the J end lost 0 bases, and 16 bases lay between the germline ends. The CDR3 length is 16 residues. The germline V gene encodes CDR1 SGHAT and CDR2 FQNNGV.

CDR3 in DNA: TGTGCCAGCAGCTTGACAGGGGGCCATGAAAAACTGTTTTTT. It codes for CASSLTGGHEKLFF. This chain joins TRBV5-4 and TRBJ1-4, with 9 bases identical to TRBD1. Germline loops: CDR1 SGHNT, CDR2 YYREEE (reference sequence). V trimming: 1 base; J trimming: 6 bases; junction bases outside the gene matches: 1. This CDR3 spans 14 amino acids.

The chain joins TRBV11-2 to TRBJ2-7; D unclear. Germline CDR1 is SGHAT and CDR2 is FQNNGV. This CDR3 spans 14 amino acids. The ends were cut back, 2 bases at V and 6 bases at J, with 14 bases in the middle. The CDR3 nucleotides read TGTGCCAGCAGCTTAAGAGACACTGTGCTCGAGCAGTACTTC. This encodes CASSLRDTVLEQYF.

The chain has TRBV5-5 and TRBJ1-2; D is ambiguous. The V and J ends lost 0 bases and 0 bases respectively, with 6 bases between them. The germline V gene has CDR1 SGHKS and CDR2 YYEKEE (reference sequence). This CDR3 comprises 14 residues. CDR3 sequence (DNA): TGTGCCAGCAGCTTGGGCTCAGCTAACTATGGCTACACCTTC. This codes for CASSLGSANYGYTF.

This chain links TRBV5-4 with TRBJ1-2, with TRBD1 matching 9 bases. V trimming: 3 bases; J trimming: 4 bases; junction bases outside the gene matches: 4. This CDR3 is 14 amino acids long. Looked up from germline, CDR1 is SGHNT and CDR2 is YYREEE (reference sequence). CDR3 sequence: CASSSGQGLYGYTF. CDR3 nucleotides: TGTGCCAGCAGCTCCGGACAGGGGCTCTATGGCTACACCTTC. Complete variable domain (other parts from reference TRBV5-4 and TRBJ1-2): ETGVTQSPTHLIKTRGQQVTLRCSSQSGHNTVSWYQQALGQGPQFIFQYYREEENGRGNFPPRFSGLQFPNYSSELNVNALELDDSALYLCASSSGQGLYGYTFGSGTRLTVV.

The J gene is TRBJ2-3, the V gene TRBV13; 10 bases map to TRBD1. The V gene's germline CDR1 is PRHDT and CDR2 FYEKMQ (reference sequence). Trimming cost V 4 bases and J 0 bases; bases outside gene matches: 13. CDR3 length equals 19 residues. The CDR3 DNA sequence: TGTGCCAGCAGCTCCCGGGGCGGACAGGGGGTTATTAGCACAGATACGCAGTATTTT. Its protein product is CASSSRGGQGVISTDTQYF.